The text below deals with one T cell receptor (beta chain). Antigen specificity is unknown. The sample comes from a study of cytomegalovirus exposure and HLA in healthy donors. Study details: The 110 or so validation repertoires used the same platform as the 550 to 750 first-cohort repertoires, a later analysis reported.

Method: immunoSEQ multiplex PCR; TCRdb's copy keeps in-frame clones and lacks some. The profile shows 76,000 or so clones, 94% of them singletons. Germline CDR1 is MNHEY and CDR2 is SVGAGI. The CDR3 length is 15 residues. J was trimmed by 5 bases and V by 3 bases; bases with no gene match: 10. Overall study findings and caveats: Cytomegalovirus status, reportedly, was diagnosed with high specificity and sensitivity by the classifier.

This TCR derives from a woman in her late teens or twenties in good health and CMV-seronegative. The chain employs TRBV6-5 and TRBJ2-7; 7 bases are a match to TRBD2. Sequences were obtained from PBMCs. The CDR3 coding sequence is TGTGCCAGCAGTTATTTCCGACGGGGGGAGAACGAGCAGTACTTC. Its translation: CASSYFRRGENEQYF.